A single T cell receptor (beta chain) is shown here with its context. No cognate antigen has been identified for it. One base away there is no much larger clone; base qualities are not given. Libraries were built with 5' RACE. Sequencing used a NextSeq 500. To allow correction of PCR and sequencing errors, the TCR library protocol tagged every TCR cDNA molecule with a unique molecular identifier. The study's processing was this. TCR identification, UMI-based error correction and CDR3 extraction were performed with Decombinator tools. Expanded TCRs were defined as those above a frequency of 2 per 1,000, corresponding to the top 1% of the tumor frequency distribution. Expanded tumor TCRs statistically deemed absent (corrected P<0.05) from at least one tumor region were classed as regional, and all other expanded tumor TCRs were classed as ubiquitous. Renyi diversity was computed with the R vegan package after each repertoire had been subsampled 100 times to 5,000 TCRs. CDR3 similarity networks were constructed using string-kernel similarity of amino acid triplets, with links drawn between CDR3s whose pairwise similarity was above 0.82. TCRdb trimmed the raw reads at Q25, called clones with MiXCR and kept productive beta chains. Rows are combined by CDR3 protein, so each entry shows the most common genes and DNA. The V and J calls and clone size are TCRdb's, not the authors'. The sample table records around 15,000 distinct CDR3 sequences; approximately 6.2% of these occur just once. About 18% of the sample is in the top ten clones.

The data stem from a study of spatial heterogeneity in lung cancer (dated by TCRdb to between 2018 and 2021). Context from the whole study: More beta-chain than alpha-chain transcripts were consistently detected, likely reflecting higher beta-chain transcript abundance. In the raw uncorrected reads, each unique combination of TCR and UMI appeared on average more than ten times. TCR repertoire features were related to nonsynonymous mutation counts determined by whole-exome sequencing of tumor tissue. The study quantitatively compared TCR alpha and beta repertoires across multiple tumor regions, matched nontumor lung and blood in non-small cell lung cancer. Both alpha and beta chains were TCR-sequenced in samples taken at surgery, namely 220 tumor regions, more than 62 matched nontumor lung samples and 56 PBMC samples. TCR transcript counts in tumor regions correlated strongly with a T cell transcriptional module score from matched bulk RNA-seq.

General conclusions and limits of the study: The tumor nonsynonymous mutation count correlated with the number of expanded alpha and beta TCRs within the tumor. The count of ubiquitous expanded TCRs correlated with the count of ubiquitous nonsynonymous mutations, and the count of regional expanded TCRs correlated with the count of regional nonsynonymous mutations. Confirming at a functional level the hypothesis that regional TCRs recognize regional mutations was considered to require additional single-cell paired TCR alpha and beta sequencing. Estimated TCR-seq coverage of tumor T cells was only around 7.2% for alpha chains and around 13% for beta chains.

The sample's time point, from its label and the paper: sample taken at primary tumor resection. The donors were about 65 patients from the lung TRACERx cohort who had early-stage, untreated non-small cell lung cancer. TCR sequencing used whole RNA extracted from tumor and nontumor lung tissue, or from cryopreserved PBMC samples, without cell sorting. Only patients with enough RNA available from two or more tumor regions were chosen for TCR sequencing. A lung pathologist reviewed the tumor and adjacent nontumor lung specimens before the specimens were selected. The source material was lung tumor tissue, sampled at surgery. This TCR derives from a female donor with early-stage non-small cell lung cancer.

The DNA sequence reads TGTGCCAGCAGGAAGGGCGATGGCTACACCTTC. Its coded protein is CASRKGDGYTF. The V and J genes are TRBV2 and TRBJ1-2; there is no confident call for the D gene. The CDR3 covers 11 residues, taking in both the cysteine and the phenylalanine. Left in the record is the CDR3 DNA by itself, 33 bases read in frame from the first base. CDR1 and CDR2, per the germline V gene, are SNHLY and FYNNEI. V and J lose 6 bases and 6 bases, and a span of 8 bases separates them.